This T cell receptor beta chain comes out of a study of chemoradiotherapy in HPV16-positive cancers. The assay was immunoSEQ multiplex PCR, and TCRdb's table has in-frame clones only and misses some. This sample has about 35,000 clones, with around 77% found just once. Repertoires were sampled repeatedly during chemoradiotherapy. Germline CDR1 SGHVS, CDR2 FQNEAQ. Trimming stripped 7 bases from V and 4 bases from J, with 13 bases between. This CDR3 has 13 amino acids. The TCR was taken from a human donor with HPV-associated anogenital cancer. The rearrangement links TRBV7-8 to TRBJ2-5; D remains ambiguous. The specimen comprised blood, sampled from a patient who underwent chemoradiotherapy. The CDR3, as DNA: TGTGCCAGCACCCAACGAATGCGAGAGACCCAGTACTTC. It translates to CASTQRMRETQYF.